The source of this T cell receptor (beta chain) is a study of shared clonotypes between healthy human individuals. Study-level points and caveats: The authors sampled blood alone, and tissue repertoires likely differ.

V gave up 2 bases and J gave up 2 bases, with 16 bases separating them. There are 17 residues in the CDR3. CDR1 is ENHRY and CDR2 is SYGVKD in the germline V gene. Both subsets, CD45RA+ naive and CD45RA-negative memory, were split from the CD4+ cells. The assay was immunoSEQ multiplex PCR, and TCRdb's table has in-frame clones only and misses some. Of fewer than 3 million clones in the sample, 85% to 95% were seen once. In the case of this clone: What it recognizes is unknown.

The receptor was derived from a young man in good health. Some clones in this sample may be carry-over from other donors' samples. Sequenced sample: naive CD4+ T cells from PBMCs. The subset here: CD45RA+ positively selected. The chain combines TRBV10-3 with TRBJ1-5, with unresolved D. The CDR3, as DNA: TGTGCCATCAGTGAGCCAGACCTGGGCGCGGGCAATCAGCCCCAGCATTTT. Residues: CAISEPDLGAGNQPQHF.